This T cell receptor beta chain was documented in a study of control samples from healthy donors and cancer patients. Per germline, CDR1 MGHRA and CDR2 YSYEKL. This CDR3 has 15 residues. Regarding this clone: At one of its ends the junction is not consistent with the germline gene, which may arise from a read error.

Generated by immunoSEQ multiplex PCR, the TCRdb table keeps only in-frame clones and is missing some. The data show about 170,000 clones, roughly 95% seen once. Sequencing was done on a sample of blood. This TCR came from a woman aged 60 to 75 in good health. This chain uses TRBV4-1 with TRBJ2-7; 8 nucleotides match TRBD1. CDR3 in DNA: TGCGCCAGCAGCCCGGGCCTGCTGCAGGGGGCGCCGAGGCACTTC. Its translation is CASSPGLLQGAPRHF.